This T cell receptor (beta chain) was captured by sequencing in a study of T cells after yellow fever vaccination. Study details: SMART-Seq v4 Ultra Low Input prepared libraries from low-cell fractions.

Concerning this clonotype: Its antigen is not known.

Trimming took 7 bases from V and 8 from J, leaving 18 bases between them. The CDR3 contains 15 residues. In germline, CDR1 is SEHNR, CDR2 FQNEAQ (reference sequence). As TCR cDNA was made by 5'RACE template switching, a universal primer site and UMIs were added. TCRdb processed the 5' RACE reads anew with MiXCR; each CDR3 protein has one entry. Among approximately 550,000 distinct CDR3 sequences listed, 15% to 20% were seen once. Findings of the study overall: Overlap between CD4 and CD8 compartments was detected for a small share of clonotypes.

The source of this sequence is a man aged 25-45 years who received the YFV17D yellow fever vaccine. The chain has TRBV7-9 and TRBJ1-6; possible D gene TRBD1, 6 bases. The source material was PBMCs, sampled 15 days after the yellow fever booster vaccination. The DNA for the CDR3 is TGTGCCAGCACTACCGGAGGGGGTTGGGATTCACCCCTCCACTTT. Translated: CASTTGGGWDSPLHF.